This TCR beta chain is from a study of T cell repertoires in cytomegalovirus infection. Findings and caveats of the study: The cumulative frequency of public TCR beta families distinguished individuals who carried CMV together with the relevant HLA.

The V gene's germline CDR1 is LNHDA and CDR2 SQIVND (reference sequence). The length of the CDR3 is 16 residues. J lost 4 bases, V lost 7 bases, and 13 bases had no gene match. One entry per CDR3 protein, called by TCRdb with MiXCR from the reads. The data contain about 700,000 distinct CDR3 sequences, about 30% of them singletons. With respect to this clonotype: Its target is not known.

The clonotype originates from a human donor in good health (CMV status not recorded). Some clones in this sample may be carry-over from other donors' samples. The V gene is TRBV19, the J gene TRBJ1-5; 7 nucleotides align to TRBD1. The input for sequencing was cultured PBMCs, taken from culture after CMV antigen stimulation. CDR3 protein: CASTVTGTAFNQPQHF. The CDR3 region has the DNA TGTGCCAGTACCGTAACCGGGACAGCCTTTAATCAGCCCCAGCATTTT.